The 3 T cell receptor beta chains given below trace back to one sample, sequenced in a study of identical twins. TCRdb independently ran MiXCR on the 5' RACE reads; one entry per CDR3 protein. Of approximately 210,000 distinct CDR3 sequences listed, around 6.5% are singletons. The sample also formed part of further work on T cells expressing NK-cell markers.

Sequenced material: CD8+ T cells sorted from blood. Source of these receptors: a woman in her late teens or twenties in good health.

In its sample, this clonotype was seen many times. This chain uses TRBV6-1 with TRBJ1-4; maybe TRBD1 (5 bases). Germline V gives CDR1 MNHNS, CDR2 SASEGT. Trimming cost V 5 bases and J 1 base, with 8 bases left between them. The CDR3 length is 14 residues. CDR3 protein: CASSPTVTNEKLFF. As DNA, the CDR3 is TGTGCCAGCAGTCCGACAGTAACTAATGAAAAACTGTTTTTT.

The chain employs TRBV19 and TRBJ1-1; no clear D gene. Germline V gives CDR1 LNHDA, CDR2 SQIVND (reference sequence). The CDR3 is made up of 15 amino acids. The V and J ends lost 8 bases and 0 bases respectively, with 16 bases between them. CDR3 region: CASQPFSGMNTEAFF. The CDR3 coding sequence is TGTGCCAGTCAACCCTTTTCAGGAATGAACACTGAAGCTTTCTTT.

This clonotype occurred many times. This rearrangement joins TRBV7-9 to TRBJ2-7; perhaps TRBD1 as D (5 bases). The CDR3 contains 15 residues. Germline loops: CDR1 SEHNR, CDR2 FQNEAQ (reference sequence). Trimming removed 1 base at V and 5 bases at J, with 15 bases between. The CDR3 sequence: CASSLGAMGRDEQYF. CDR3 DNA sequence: TGTGCCAGCAGCTTAGGTGCTATGGGCAGGGACGAGCAGTACTTC.